These 17 T cell receptor beta chains were sequenced from one sample in a study of blood T cells in healthy people across ages. A second PCR, run for roughly 7 to 12 cycles, used a sample-barcoded 5' primer plus a J-beta primer mix. Each CDR3 protein is one row after TCRdb ran MiXCR on the 5' RACE reads. The repertoire consists of 870,000 or so distinct CDR3 sequences, with around 30% occurring once and the leading ten covering around 16%. Sequences were obtained from blood. These receptors were collected from a woman over 75 in good health.

About this clonotype: It may be a read error: a sequence one base away is much more abundant. The J gene is TRBJ2-3, the V gene TRBV9; possible D gene TRBD1, 5 bases. Germline lookup yields CDR1 SGDLS and CDR2 YYNGEE. The CDR3 contains 13 residues. The CDR3 sequence is CTSSVGVADTQYF. As DNA, the CDR3 is TGTACCAGCAGCGTAGGGGTCGCAGATACGCAGTATTTT.

This clonotype was counted between two and nine times. The chain couples TRBV6-2 or TRBV6-3 to TRBJ1-2, with D maybe TRBD1 (5 bases). The CDR3 is 14 amino acids. Deletions cut 0 bases from V and 4 bases from J, with 9 bases between. Germline CDR1 reads MNHEY; CDR2 reads SVGEGT. CDR3 amino acids: CASSYSVRVYGYTF. CDR3 bases: TGTGCCAGCAGTTACTCGGTCAGGGTCTATGGCTACACCTTC.

The chain uses TRBV27 and TRBJ2-7; possibly TRBD2 for D (6 bases). Germline CDR1 reads MNHEY; CDR2 reads SMNVEV (reference sequence). This CDR3 region has 14 residues. The V end was cut by 8 bases, the J end by 2 bases, with 16 bases between. The CDR3 sequence is CASSPGTYTYEQYF. The CDR3 region has the DNA TGTGCCAGCTCCCCGGGGACTTATACCTACGAGCAGTACTTC.

This clonotype was seen at least ten times. The chain is built from TRBV20-1 and TRBJ1-4; D is uncertain. The germline gives CDR1 DFQATT, CDR2 SNEGSKA (reference sequence). The V gene lost 3 bases and the J gene lost 3 bases, with 14 bases spanning the gap. This CDR3 has 15 residues. The CDR3 loop is CSARGQDGANEKLFF. The DNA of the CDR3 is TGCAGTGCTAGGGGTCAGGACGGAGCTAATGAAAAACTGTTTTTT.

The sample holds many counts of this clonotype. Since a much larger clone is just one base distant, this may be a read error. The chain joins TRBV4-3 to TRBJ2-1, with 12 bases fitting TRBD2. The J call is in doubt because the DNA end fits TRBJ2-7 better. This CDR3 region has 15 residues. Germline V lookup: CDR1 LGHNA, CDR2 YSLEER. The CDR3 is CASSRTSGVYNEQYF. The DNA for the CDR3 is TGCGCCAGCAGCCGGACTAGCGGGGTCTACAATGAGCAGTACTTC.

The chain links TRBV5-4 to TRBJ2-5, with unresolved D. This CDR3 comprises 13 residues. Germline CDR1 and CDR2: SGHNT and YYREEE (reference sequence). V was trimmed by 3 bases and J by 4 bases, leaving 10 bases between them. The CDR3 sequence: CASSSAGSETQYF. The CDR3 region has the DNA TGTGCCAGCAGCTCGGCTGGCTCAGAGACCCAGTACTTC. Variable domain in full (rest from reference TRBV5-4 and TRBJ2-5): ETGVTQSPTHLIKTRGQQVTLRCSSQSGHNTVSWYQQALGQGPQFIFQYYREEENGRGNFPPRFSGLQFPNYSSELNVNALELDDSALYLCASSSAGSETQYFGPGTRLLVL.

On this clonotype itself: This could be a read error, since a much larger clone is one nucleotide away. CDR3 bases: TGTGCCAACAGTTTCACGGACCTCAGCACAGATACGCAGTATTTT. Protein sequence: CANSFTDLSTDTQYF. The rearrangement links TRBV12-3 or TRBV12-4 to TRBJ2-3; unclear D gene. The CDR3 consists of 15 residues.

This clonotype was seen many times. This chain links TRBV7-2 with TRBJ1-2, with a weak D call TRBD1 (6 bases). V was shortened by 2 bases and J by 4 bases, with 11 bases between the two germline ends. Germline V gene sequence: CDR1 SGHTA, CDR2 FQGNSA. The CDR3 has 14 residues. The CDR3 loop is CASSLPRGSYGYTF. DNA for the CDR3: TGTGCCAGCAGCTTACCCAGGGGAAGCTATGGCTACACCTTC.

The sample holds many counts of this clonotype. This sequence joins TRBV3-1 and TRBJ2-3, with 7 nucleotides matching TRBD2. The CDR3 consists of 16 residues. Trimming cost V 4 bases and J 0 bases; bases outside gene matches: 7. Germline V gene data show CDR1 as LGHDT and CDR2 as YNNKEL (reference sequence). The DNA for the CDR3 is TGTGCCAGCAGCCCTGGGGACTATTTTAGCACAGATACGCAGTATTTT. It is translated as CASSPGDYFSTDTQYF.

This clonotype showed up many times. The V gene is TRBV7-2, the J gene TRBJ2-3; no reliable D call. The CDR3 covers 14 residues. Germline lookup yields CDR1 SGHTA and CDR2 FQGNSA. Trimming took off 1 base at V and 1 base at J, with 6 bases between the two ends. The CDR3 protein is CASSLGAGTDTQYF. DNA for the CDR3: TGTGCCAGCAGCTTAGGTGCGGGCACAGATACGCAGTATTTT.

This chain links TRBV4-3 with TRBJ2-1; D not certain. The V end was cut by 8 bases, the J end by 5 bases, with 19 bases between. The V gene's germline CDR1 is LGHNA and CDR2 YSLEER. The CDR3 consists of 15 residues. CDR3 sequence reads: CASGPPAQPHNEQFF. The CDR3 DNA reads as TGCGCCAGCGGCCCCCCGGCACAGCCCCACAATGAGCAGTTCTTC.

This clonotype was observed a handful of times. This chain joins TRBV6-5 and TRBJ1-5; no reliable D call. The V end lost 8 bases, the J end lost 5 bases, and 10 bases lay between the germline ends. The CDR3 has 12 residues. The germline V gene has CDR1 MNHEY and CDR2 SVGAGI. Here the CDR3 reads CASGLRDQPQHF. The CDR3, as DNA: TGTGCCAGCGGACTTAGGGATCAGCCCCAGCATTTT.

There are many counts of this clonotype. The chain combines TRBV29-1 with TRBJ1-1; D gene uncertain. Germline V gene lookup returns CDR1 SQVTM and CDR2 ANQGSEA. V shed 6 bases and J shed 1 base, with 6 bases lying between them. This CDR3 is 11 amino acids long. The CDR3 loop is CSVAPNTEAFF. The CDR3 nucleotides are TGCAGCGTAGCACCGAACACTGAAGCTTTCTTT. Based on the CDR3 plus reference TRBV29-1 and TRBJ1-1, the full variable domain is SAVISQKPSRDICQRGTSLTIQCQVDSQVTMMFWYRQQPGQSLTLIATANQGSEATYESGFVIDKFPISRPNLTFSTLTVSNMSPEDSSIYLCSVAPNTEAFFGQGTRLTVV.

This clonotype was detected many times. V is TRBV29-1 and J is TRBJ2-1, with D possibly being TRBD1 (6 bases). V was clipped by 4 bases and J by 7 bases, with 14 bases between them. This CDR3 has 13 residues. From germline, CDR1 is SQVTM and CDR2 ANQGSEA. The DNA of the CDR3 is TGCAGCGTTGTACAGGGCTCCCTGAATGAGCAGTTCTTC. It encodes CSVVQGSLNEQFF.

V gene TRBV5-1 combines with J gene TRBJ2-7, with TRBD1 matching over 10 bases. This CDR3 is built from 15 residues. Germline loops: CDR1 SGHRS, CDR2 YFSETQ. The trim removed 5 bases at V and 0 bases at J, leaving 5 bases unmatched. CDR3 bases: TGCGCCAGCAGGCCAGGACAGGGGGACTCCTACGAGCAGTACTTC. Translating gives CASRPGQGDSYEQYF.

This clonotype has just a few counts. This rearrangement joins TRBV7-6 to TRBJ1-1; 7 nucleotides agree with TRBD1. V lost 5 bases, J lost 1 base, and 4 bases stayed unmatched. This CDR3 is 14 amino acids long. Germline CDR1 reads SGHVS; CDR2 reads FNYEAQ. The CDR3 DNA sequence: TGTGCCAGCAGCAAGGGACAGCGGAACACTGAAGCTTTCTTT. Translation: CASSKGQRNTEAFF.

The chain has TRBV5-5 and TRBJ2-2; 8 nucleotides match TRBD1. The CDR3 is made up of 14 amino acids. The V and J ends lost 4 bases and 7 bases, in that order; junction bases with no gene match: 6. From germline, CDR1 is SGHKS and CDR2 YYEKEE (reference sequence). This chain's CDR3 is CASSVDRAGGELFF. The CDR3 bases are TGTGCCAGCAGCGTGGACAGGGCAGGCGGGGAGCTGTTTTTT.